The T cell receptor (beta chain) described here comes from a study of STAT5B mutations in CD4+ large granular lymphocyte leukemia (dated by TCRdb to the early 2020s). For context, the study as a whole: Among the healthy controls, the CDR3 'QG' motif was associated with a particular HLA allele. Flow cytometry on FACSCanto II or FACSVerse confirmed that purified fractions exceeded 95% purity among lymphocytes. TCRbeta repertoires of CD4+ T-cell large granular lymphocyte leukemia patients were compared with those of healthy blood donors. Overall study outcomes, separate from this receptor: Enrichment of TRBV06-family usage was observed among the top patient clones (8/27) relative to healthy controls (2/35). Main leukemic clonotypes were private to each patient, although about 25% appeared at low frequency in other patients' non-leukemic repertoires. Compared with healthy CD4+ repertoires, CD4-sorted patient repertoires appeared more clonal, and this difference remained even after the putative leukemic clones were removed. The data were not HLA-matched, and the relatively small sample size could explain the higher clonality seen in CD4+ compared with CD8+ T-LGLL.

The healthy control group was made up of roughly 39 blood donors, and the Finnish Red Cross blood service supplied their buffy coats. All TCR-sequenced material derived from peripheral blood: patient blood samples and healthy donor buffy coats. Peripheral blood mononuclear cells were isolated by Ficoll-Hypaque gradient centrifugation. CD4+ cells were purified magnetically from the buffy coats of healthy controls. Genomic DNA was extracted using the Gentra Puregene Cell and Tissue kit, and a Qubit 2.0 fluorometer was used to quantify it. From the germline V gene, CDR1 is SGHTS and CDR2 is YDEGEE. The CDR3 runs 17 amino acids, cysteine and phenylalanine included. Only the CDR3 region is kept as DNA, spanning 51 bases read in frame from base 1. At the junction V is shortened by 5 bases and J by 0 bases, with 20 bases in between. The immunoSEQ assay at survey resolution was applied to genomic DNA for sequencing of TCRbeta rearrangements. The authors processed their data as follows. In the TCR sequencing data, the lowest productive clonotype frequency that could be detected was 2.59 x 10-5. Analyses included only productive TCRbeta rearrangements, meaning complete and in-frame sequences. Clonality for each sample was calculated as Simpson clonality in the immunoSEQ Analyzer version 3.0. Based on frequency, clones were grouped as very rare, small, medium, large (1-20%) or hyperexpanded (>20%). OLGA 1.2.3 estimated generation probabilities, VDJtools produced V-gene circos plots, VDJdb was queried for specificities, and GLIPH identified CDR3 motifs. Imported from immuneACCESS, the table was reduced by TCRdb to in-frame sequences with V and J called. These copies leave out some clones; in studies compared against another copy, an unresolved V gene accounts for under half, and the cause of the remainder is not known. That table furnishes V, J and clone size, whereas the DNA furnished D and trimming. The sample has about 34,000 clones on record, around 80% of them singletons. The ten most abundant clones make up about 2.3% of the sample.

As regards this clone: Its antigen is unknown. The record has no base qualities; no much larger clone is one base away.

This TCR was recovered from a human donor in good health. The sample was CD4+ T cells from blood buffy coats. The receptor chain draws on TRBV5-8 and TRBJ1-1, and perhaps TRBD1 as D gene, on 5 matching bases. The CDR3 region: CASRFGAPGPMNTEAFF. The nucleotide sequence is given as TGTGCCAGCAGGTTTGGGGCGCCGGGACCGATGAACACTGAAGCTTTCTTT.